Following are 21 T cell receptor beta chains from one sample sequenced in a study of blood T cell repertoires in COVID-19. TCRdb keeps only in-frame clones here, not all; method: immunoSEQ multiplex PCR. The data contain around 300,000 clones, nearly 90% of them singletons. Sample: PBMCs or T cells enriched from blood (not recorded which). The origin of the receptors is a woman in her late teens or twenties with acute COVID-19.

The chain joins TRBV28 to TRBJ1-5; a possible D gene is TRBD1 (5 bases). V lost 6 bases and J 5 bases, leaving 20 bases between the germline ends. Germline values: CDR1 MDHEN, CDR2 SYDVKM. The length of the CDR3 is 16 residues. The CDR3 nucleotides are TGTGCCAGCAGAGCCCCGACCAGGGAACTTGATCAGCCCCAGCATTTT. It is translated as CASRAPTRELDQPQHF.

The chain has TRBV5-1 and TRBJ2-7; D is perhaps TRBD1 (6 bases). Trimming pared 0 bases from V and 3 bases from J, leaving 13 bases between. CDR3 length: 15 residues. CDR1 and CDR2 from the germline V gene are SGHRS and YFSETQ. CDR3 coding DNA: TGCGCCAGCAGCTTGGCTACAGGGTCTTACTACGAGCAGTACTTC. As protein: CASSLATGSYYEQYF.

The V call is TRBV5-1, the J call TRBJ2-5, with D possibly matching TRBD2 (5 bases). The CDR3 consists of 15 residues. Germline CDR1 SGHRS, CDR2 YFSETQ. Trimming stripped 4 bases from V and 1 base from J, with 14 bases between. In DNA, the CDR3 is TGCGCCAGCAGCACCGCCGGGGTCCGCCAAGAGACCCAGTACTTC. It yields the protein CASSTAGVRQETQYF.

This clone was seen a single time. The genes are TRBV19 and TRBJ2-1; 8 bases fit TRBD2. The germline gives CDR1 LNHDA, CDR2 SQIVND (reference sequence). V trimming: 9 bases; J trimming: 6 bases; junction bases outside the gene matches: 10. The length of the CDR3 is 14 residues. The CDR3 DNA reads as TGTGCCAGCGATCGGGGGGGAGGGCCCAATGAGCAGTTCTTC. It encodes CASDRGGGPNEQFF. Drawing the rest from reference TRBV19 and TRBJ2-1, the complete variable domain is DGGITQSPKYLFRKEGQNVTLSCEQNLNHDAMYWYRQDPGQGLRLIYYSQIVNDFQKGDIAEGYSVSREKKESFPLTVTSAQKNPTAFYLCASDRGGGPNEQFFGPGTRLTVL.

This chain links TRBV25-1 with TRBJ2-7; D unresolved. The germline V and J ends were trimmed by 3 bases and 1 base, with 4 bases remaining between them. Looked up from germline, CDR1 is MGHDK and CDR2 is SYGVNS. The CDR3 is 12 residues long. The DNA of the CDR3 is TGTGCCAGCAGTGATAGTTCCTACGAGCAGTACTTC. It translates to CASSDSSYEQYF.

The CDR3 nucleotides are TGTGCCAGCAGTGATCTAGCGGGATCCTACAATGAGCAGTTCTTC. This encodes CASSDLAGSYNEQFF. This chain connects TRBV6-1 to TRBJ2-1; 9 bases fit TRBD2. Germline CDR1 is MNHNS and CDR2 is SASEGT. CDR3 length: 15 residues. The ends lost 3 bases at V and 1 base at J; junction bases unmatched: 1.

CDR3 nucleotides: TGCGCCAGCAGCAGACAGGGGAGCTCCTATAATTCACCCCTCCACTTT. Translating it yields CASSRQGSSYNSPLHF. This chain links TRBV5-1 with TRBJ1-6, with 8 bases that match TRBD1. The J segment lost 0 bases and the V segment lost 4 bases, leaving 3 bases of the junction unmatched. CDR3 length equals 16 residues. Germline V gives CDR1 SGHRS, CDR2 YFSETQ. Together with reference TRBV5-1 and TRBJ1-6, the CDR3 gives the full variable domain: KAGVTQTPRYLIKTRGQQVTLSCSPISGHRSVSWYQQTPGQGLQFLFEYFSETQRNKGNFPGRFSGRQFSNSRSEMNVSTLELGDSALYLCASSRQGSSYNSPLHFGNGTRLTVT.

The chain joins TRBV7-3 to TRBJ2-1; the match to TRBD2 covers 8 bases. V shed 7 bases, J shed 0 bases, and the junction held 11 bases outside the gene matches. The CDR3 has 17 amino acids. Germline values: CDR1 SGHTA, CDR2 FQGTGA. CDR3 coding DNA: TGTGCCAGCACGGACGGACTAGCCCCAAGCTCCTACAATGAGCAGTTCTTC. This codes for CASTDGLAPSSYNEQFF.

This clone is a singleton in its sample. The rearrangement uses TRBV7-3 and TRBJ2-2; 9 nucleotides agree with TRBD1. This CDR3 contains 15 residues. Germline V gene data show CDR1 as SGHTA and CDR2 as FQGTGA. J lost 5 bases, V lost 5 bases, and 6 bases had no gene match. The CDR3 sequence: CASSGGTGWTGELFF. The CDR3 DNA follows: TGTGCCAGCAGCGGCGGGACAGGGTGGACCGGGGAGCTGTTTTTT. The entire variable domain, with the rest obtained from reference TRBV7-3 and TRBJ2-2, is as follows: GAGVSQTPSNKVTEKGKYVELRCDPISGHTALYWYRQSLGQGPEFLIYFQGTGAADDSGLPNDRFFAVRPEGSVSTLKIQRTERGDSAVYLCASSGGTGWTGELFFGEGSRLTVL.

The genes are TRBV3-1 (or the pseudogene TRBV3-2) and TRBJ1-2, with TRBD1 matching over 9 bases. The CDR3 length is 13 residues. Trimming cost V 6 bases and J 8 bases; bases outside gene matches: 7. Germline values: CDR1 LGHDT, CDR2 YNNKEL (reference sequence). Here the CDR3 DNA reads TGTGCCAGCAGTCCCGGGACAGGGAACGGCTACACCTTC. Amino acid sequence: CASSPGTGNGYTF.

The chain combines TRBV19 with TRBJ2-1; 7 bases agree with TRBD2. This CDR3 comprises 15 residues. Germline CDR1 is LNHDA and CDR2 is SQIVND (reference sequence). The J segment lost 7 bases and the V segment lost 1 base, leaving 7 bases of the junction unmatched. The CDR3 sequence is CASSIGGAGANEQFF. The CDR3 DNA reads TGTGCCAGTAGTATAGGCGGTGCGGGAGCAAATGAGCAGTTCTTC.

CDR3 in DNA: TGCGCCAGCAGCAGGACTAGCTTTAACACCGGGGAGCTGTTTTTT. Encoded protein: CASSRTSFNTGELFF. The chain joins TRBV10-2 to TRBJ2-2; 8 bases fit TRBD2. Germline CDR1 is WSHSY and CDR2 is SAAADI. This CDR3 comprises 15 residues. V was clipped by 6 bases and J by 2 bases; unmatched bases: 5.

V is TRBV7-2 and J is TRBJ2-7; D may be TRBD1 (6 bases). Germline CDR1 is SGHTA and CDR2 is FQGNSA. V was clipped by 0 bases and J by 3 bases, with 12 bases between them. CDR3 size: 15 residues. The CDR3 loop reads CASSLAWTANYEQYF. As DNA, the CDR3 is TGTGCCAGCAGCTTAGCGTGGACAGCAAACTACGAGCAGTACTTC.

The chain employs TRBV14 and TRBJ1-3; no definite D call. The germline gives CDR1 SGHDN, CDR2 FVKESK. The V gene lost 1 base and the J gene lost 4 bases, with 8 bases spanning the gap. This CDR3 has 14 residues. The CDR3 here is CASSQVAGGNTIYF. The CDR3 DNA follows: TGTGCCAGCAGCCAAGTGGCAGGCGGAAACACCATATATTTT.

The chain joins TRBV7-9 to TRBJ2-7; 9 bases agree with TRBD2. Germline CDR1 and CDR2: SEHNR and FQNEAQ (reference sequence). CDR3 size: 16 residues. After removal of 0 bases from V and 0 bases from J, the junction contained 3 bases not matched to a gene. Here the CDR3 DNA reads TGTGCCAGCAGCTTAGCCCTAGCGGGGAGCTCCTACGAGCAGTACTTC. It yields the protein CASSLALAGSSYEQYF. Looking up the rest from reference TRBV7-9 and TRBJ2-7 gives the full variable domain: DTGVSQNPRHKITKRGQNVTFRCDPISEHNRLYWYRQTLGQGPEFLTYFQNEAQLEKSRLLSDRFSAERPKGSFSTLEIQRTEQGDSAMYLCASSLALAGSSYEQYFGPGTRLTVT.

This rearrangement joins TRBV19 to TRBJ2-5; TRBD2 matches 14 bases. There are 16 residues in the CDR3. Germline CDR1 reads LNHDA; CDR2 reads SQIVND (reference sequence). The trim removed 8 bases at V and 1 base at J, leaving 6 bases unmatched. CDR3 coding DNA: TGTGCCAGTGCGACTAGCGGGAGGGCACGCCAAGAGACCCAGTACTTC. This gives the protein CASATSGRARQETQYF.

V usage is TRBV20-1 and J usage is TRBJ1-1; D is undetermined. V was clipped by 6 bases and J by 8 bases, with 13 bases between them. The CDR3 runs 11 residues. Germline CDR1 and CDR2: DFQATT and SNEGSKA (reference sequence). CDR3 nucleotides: TGCAGTGCCCAGTGGAGAAACGAAGCTTTCTTT. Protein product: CSAQWRNEAFF.

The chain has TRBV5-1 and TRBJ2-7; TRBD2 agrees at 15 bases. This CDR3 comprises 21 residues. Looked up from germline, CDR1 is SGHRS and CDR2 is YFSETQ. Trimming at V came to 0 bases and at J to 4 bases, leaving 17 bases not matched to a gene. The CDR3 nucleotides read TGCGCCAGCAGCTTGGTGGGTAGTTGGGGACTAGCGGGAGGACGCCAATACGAGCAGTACTTC. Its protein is CASSLVGSWGLAGGRQYEQYF.

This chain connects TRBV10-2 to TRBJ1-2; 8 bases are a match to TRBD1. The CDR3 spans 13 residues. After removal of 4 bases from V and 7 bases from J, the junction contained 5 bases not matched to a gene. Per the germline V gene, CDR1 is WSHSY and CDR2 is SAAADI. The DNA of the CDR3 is TGCGCCAGCAGTGGGACAGGGTTTTTTGGCTACACCTTC. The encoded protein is CASSGTGFFGYTF.

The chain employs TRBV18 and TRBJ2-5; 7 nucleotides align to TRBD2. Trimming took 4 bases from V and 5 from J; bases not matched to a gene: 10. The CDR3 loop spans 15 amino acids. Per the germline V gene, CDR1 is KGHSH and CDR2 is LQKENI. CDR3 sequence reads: CASSLRTSLVETQYF. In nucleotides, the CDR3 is TGTGCCAGCTCACTACGGACTAGTTTAGTGGAGACCCAGTACTTC.

This CDR3 is CASSRDRSSGELFF. CDR3 bases: TGTGCCAGCAGCCGGGACAGGAGCTCCGGGGAGCTGTTTTTT. The V call is TRBV5-4, the J call TRBJ2-2; 8 positions match TRBD1. With 4 bases clipped from V and 6 bases from J, the junction kept 5 bases outside the gene matches. In germline, CDR1 is SGHNT, CDR2 YYREEE (reference sequence). There are 14 residues in the CDR3.